Included here is one T cell receptor (beta chain) sequence, with context. Its antigen is not identified. V trimming: 6 bases; J trimming: 6 bases; junction bases outside the gene matches: 8. This CDR3 spans 13 amino acids. CDR1 is MNHNS, CDR2 SASEGT, per germline. Produced via immunoSEQ multiplex PCR; TCRdb's table is partial and in-frame only. The sample holds 70,000 or so clones, around 80% seen once. This sample is part of a study of radiation and T cells in renal cell carcinoma. Turning to the study itself: Nephrectomy followed 15 Gy stereotactic body radiation by 4 weeks.

Study-wide points: From baseline, blood top tumor clonotypes peaked at 2 weeks post-radiation. Pretreatment tumor biopsies were lacking, so baseline clonotypes are unknown.

This sample's time point: blood 2 weeks post-SBRT. Indicated treatment: 15 Gy SBRT to primary tumor, nephrectomy 4 weeks later. This renal cell carcinoma was of the clear cell type. The chain joins TRBV6-1 to TRBJ2-7; 7 positions agree with TRBD1. Here the sequenced sample was blood, taken from a patient whose treatment included radiotherapy and nephrectomy. The TCR sequence derives from a man aged 55-75 years with renal cell carcinoma. CDR3 in DNA: TGTGCCAGCAGGACAGGGATTAGGTTCGAGCAGTACTTC. Residues: CASRTGIRFEQYF.